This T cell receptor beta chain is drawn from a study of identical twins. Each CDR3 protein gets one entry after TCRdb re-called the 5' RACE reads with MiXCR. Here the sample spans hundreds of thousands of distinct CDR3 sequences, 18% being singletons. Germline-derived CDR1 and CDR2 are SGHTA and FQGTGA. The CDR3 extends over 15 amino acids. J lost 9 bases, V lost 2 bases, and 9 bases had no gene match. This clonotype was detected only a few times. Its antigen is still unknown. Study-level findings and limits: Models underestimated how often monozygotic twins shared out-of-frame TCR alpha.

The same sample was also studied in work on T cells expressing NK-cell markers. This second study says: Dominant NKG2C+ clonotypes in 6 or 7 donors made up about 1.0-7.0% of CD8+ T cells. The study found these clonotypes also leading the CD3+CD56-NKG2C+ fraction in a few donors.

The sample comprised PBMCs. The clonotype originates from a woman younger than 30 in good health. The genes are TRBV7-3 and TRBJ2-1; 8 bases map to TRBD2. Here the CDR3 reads CASSLDIGGGGEQFF. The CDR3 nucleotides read TGTGCCAGCAGCTTAGATATCGGGGGGGGCGGTGAGCAGTTCTTC.